This paragraph reports one TCR beta chain. Its target is not known. This specimen comes from a study of identifying expanded T cells in peripheral blood. Study findings and constraints: Clone count variance between roughly 2-week samples rose with total template count. Technical replicates showed 0.9 to 1.5 changed clones; two weeks 15 to 20; four weeks 19.

Data came from immunoSEQ multiplex PCR; TCRdb stores just in-frame clones and leaves some out. Here the sample spans about 130,000 clones, 86% being singletons. Healthy donors had no documented immune events, such as infections, while sampled. Germline CDR1 is SGHRS and CDR2 is YFSETQ. The CDR3 has 13 amino acids. V lost 3 bases and J lost 1, with 7 bases in between. The TCR comes from a person aged 18 to 75 in good health. The chain has TRBV5-1 and TRBJ1-1; no definite D call. Sequenced input: blood. In DNA, the CDR3 is TGCGCCAGCAGCTCCATTCCGAACACTGAAGCTTTCTTT. Translated, it gives CASSSIPNTEAFF.